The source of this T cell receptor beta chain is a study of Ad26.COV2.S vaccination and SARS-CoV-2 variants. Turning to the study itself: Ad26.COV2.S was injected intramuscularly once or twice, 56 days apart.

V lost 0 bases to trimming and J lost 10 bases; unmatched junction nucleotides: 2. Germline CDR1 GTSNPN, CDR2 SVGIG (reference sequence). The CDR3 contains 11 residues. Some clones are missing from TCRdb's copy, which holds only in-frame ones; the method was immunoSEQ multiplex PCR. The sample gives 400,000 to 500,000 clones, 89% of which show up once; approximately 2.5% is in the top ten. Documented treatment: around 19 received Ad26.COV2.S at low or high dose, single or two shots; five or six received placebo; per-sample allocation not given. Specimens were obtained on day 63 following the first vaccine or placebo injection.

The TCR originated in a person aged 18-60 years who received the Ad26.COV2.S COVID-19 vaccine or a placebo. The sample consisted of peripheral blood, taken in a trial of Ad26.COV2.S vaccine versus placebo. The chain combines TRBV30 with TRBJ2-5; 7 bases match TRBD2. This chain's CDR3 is CAWSVGGNQYF. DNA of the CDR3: TGTGCCTGGAGTGTGGGGGGGAACCAGTACTTC.